This TCR beta chain was profiled in a study of blood T cell repertoires in COVID-19. Study as a whole: Italy, Spain and the United States were the sources of the convalescent and acute COVID-19 samples.

Authors' processing steps: Estimation of nucleated cell counts was performed using reference gene primer amplification. Profiled with immunoSEQ multiplex PCR; TCRdb holds only in-frame clones, not every one. The V and J calls and clone size were taken over from that table, and D and trimming were inferred from the DNA. The table records 95,000 to 150,000 clones, about two thirds of them present only once. With V trimmed by 6 bases and J by 0 bases, 6 bases remained unmatched. The CDR3 covers 15 residues. Per germline, CDR1 MGHDK and CDR2 SYGVNS. This TCR was sampled from a human donor with acute or convalescent COVID-19. The donor label of this sample is uncertain. The V and J genes are TRBV25-1 and TRBJ2-5, with TRBD1 matching over 8 bases. Sequencing used peripheral blood. The CDR3, as DNA: TGTGCCAGCAGAAGGGGGACAGGCCACCAAGAGACCCAGTACTTC. It translates to CASRRGTGHQETQYF.